Listed below are T cell receptor beta chains from one sample, sequenced in a study of T cell responses to AZD1222 COVID-19 vaccine. Only in-frame clones appear in the TCRdb table, and some are missing; sequencing was by immunoSEQ multiplex PCR. The sample comprises more than 140,000 clones, more than 70% of which are singletons, and 3% to 4% rests with the top ten. Sequenced here: peripheral blood, sampled on day 0 of MenACWY control vaccination. The receptors originated from an adult in good health. Both conserved end residues are part of each CDR3. A D gene is named only where the DNA matches it firmly. Rows give clone size only sometimes, using once, few, many, or a class for an expanded clone.

NA	TRBV27	TRBJ2-1	TRBD2	TGTGCCAGCGGGGGGCTAGCGGGCAATGAGCAGTTCTTC	CASGGLAGNEQFF
NA	TRBV4-3	TRBJ1-4	NA	TGCGCCAGCAGCCAAGAGGAGGGAATAGGCGGTGAAAAACTGTTTTTT	CASSQEEGIGGEKLFF
NA	TRBV29-1	TRBJ2-1	TRBD2	TGCAGCGTTCGGGGACTAGCGGCCTATGAGCAGTTCTTC	CSVRGLAAYEQFF
NA	TRBV5-4	TRBJ1-2	TRBD1	TGTGCCAGCAGCTCCGGGACAGAGCGAATTCGCGGCTACACCTTC	CASSSGTERIRGYTF
NA	TRBV30	TRBJ1-5	TRBD1	TGTGCCTGGAGTATAGGGACAGGGGGTAATCAGCCCCAGCATTTT	CAWSIGTGGNQPQHF
NA	TRBV19	TRBJ1-1	TRBD1	TGTGCCAGTACTGGGGGAGACAGGGTGGGAGCTTTCTTT	CASTGGDRVGAFF
NA	TRBV19	TRBJ2-3	NA	TGTGCCAGTAGTACCCTAGACACTTACACAGATACGCAGTATTTT	CASSTLDTYTDTQYF
few	TRBV18	TRBJ2-7	TRBD1	TGTGCCAGCTCAGCTAACAGGGGAACCGAGCAGTACTTC	CASSANRGTEQYF
NA	TRBV27	TRBJ2-3	NA	TGTGCCAGCAGGGTCTCGTACTCGACAGATACGCAGTATTTT	CASRVSYSTDTQYF
NA	TRBV19	TRBJ2-1	NA	TGTGCCAGTAGTGGGAGACTACAAGACAATGAGCAGTTCTTC	CASSGRLQDNEQFF
NA	TRBV2	TRBJ1-4	TRBD1	TGTGCCAGCAGTGAAGTAAGGACAGGGAGTGAAAAACTGTTTTTT	CASSEVRTGSEKLFF
NA	TRBV19	TRBJ1-5	NA	TGTGCCAGTAGGATTCGGGAGGGGGGAAACAATCAGCCCCAGCATTTT	CASRIREGGNNQPQHF
NA	TRBV28	TRBJ1-2	NA	TGTGCCAGCAGTCCCCCTCCGGGAGGCTACACCTTC	CASSPPPGGYTF
NA	TRBV6-5	TRBJ1-3	NA	TGTGCCAGCAAGCAGGGAATCCGAAACACCATATATTTT	CASKQGIRNTIYF
once	TRBV5-1	TRBJ1-1	NA	TGCGCCAGCAGGGGTGGACCGAACACTGAAGCTTTCTTT	CASRGGPNTEAFF
NA	TRBV7-3	TRBJ2-1	NA	TGTGCCAGCAGCCAGGTCAGGGGGGAGGTTTTGAGAAATGAGCAGTTCTTC	CASSQVRGEVLRNEQFF
NA	TRBV6-2/TRBV6-3	TRBJ2-1	NA	TGTGCCAGCAGTTTTTTTCCTGGGGGGTCACGGGTTATCAATGAGCAGTTCTTC	CASSFFPGGSRVINEQFF
NA	TRBV5-6	TRBJ2-2	NA	TGTGCCAGCAGCTTGGGACCCGCCGGGGAGCTGTTTTTT	CASSLGPAGELFF
NA	TRBV19	TRBJ1-4	NA	TGTGCCAGTAGACGGGGTGAAAAACTGTTTTTT	CASRRGEKLFF
NA	TRBV2	TRBJ2-7	NA	TGTGCCAGCAGTGGACAGATCTACGAGCAGTACTTC	CASSGQIYEQYF
NA	TRBV3-1/TRBV3-2	TRBJ2-2	NA	TGTGCCAGCAGCCAAGGACTGACATGGGTAGGTTGTAACACCGGGGAGCTGTTTTTT	CASSQGLTWVGCNTGELFF
NA	TRBV12-3/TRBV12-4	TRBJ2-3	NA	TGTGCCAGCAGTTTAGAAACAGATACGCAGTATTTT	CASSLETDTQYF
NA	TRBV6-2/TRBV6-3	TRBJ2-1	TRBD2	TGTGCCAGCAGTTCCGGGACTAGCGCCGAAACGCAGTTCTTC	CASSSGTSAETQFF
few	TRBV6-5	TRBJ1-2	NA	TGTGCCAGCAAATCTGATGGGGGGCGGAATGGCTACACCTTC	CASKSDGGRNGYTF
NA	TRBV7-3	TRBJ2-1	NA	TGTGCCAGCAGCTTTGGACAGTCCAATGAGCAGTTCTTC	CASSFGQSNEQFF
NA	TRBV19	TRBJ1-1	NA	TGTGCCAGTAGTATAAGCCATCAGGGTAACACTGAAGCTTTCTTT	CASSISHQGNTEAFF
NA	TRBV4-3	TRBJ1-2	NA	TGCGCCAGCAGCCAAGATTCGACGGTCTATGGCTACACCTTC	CASSQDSTVYGYTF
NA	TRBV5-1	TRBJ2-7	TRBD2	TGCGCCAGCAGCTTAGAACTAGCGGGAGGTAAAGTGCAGTACTTC	CASSLELAGGKVQYF
NA	TRBV5-1	TRBJ1-4	NA	TGCGCCAGCAGCTTGTTGCCAGGGCCCTCTGAAAAACTGTTTTTT	CASSLLPGPSEKLFF
NA	TRBV11-1	TRBJ2-7	NA	TGTGCCAGCAGCTTAGCACAGGCTGACGAGCAGTACTTC	CASSLAQADEQYF
NA	TRBV6-1	TRBJ1-2	NA	TGTGCCAGCAGTGAAGCTTCCTGGGCCTATGGCTACACCTTC	CASSEASWAYGYTF
NA	TRBV5-1	TRBJ2-7	TRBD2	TGCGCCAGCAGCATAGGACTAGCGGGAGGGTACGAGCAGTACTTC	CASSIGLAGGYEQYF
NA	TRBV2	TRBJ2-7	TRBD2	TGTGCCAGCAGTGATAGGACTAGCGGGAGGTACGAGCAGTACTTC	CASSDRTSGRYEQYF
NA	TRBV2	TRBJ2-7	TRBD1	TGTGCCAGCAGATATTCGGGGGACAGGCGATCCTACGAGCAGTACTTC	CASRYSGDRRSYEQYF
NA	TRBV5-5	TRBJ1-5	TRBD1	TGTGCCAGCAGCTTGGAACCACAGGGGGTTCAGCCCCAGCATTTT	CASSLEPQGVQPQHF
NA	TRBV11-3	TRBJ1-3	NA	TGTGCCAGCAGCTTCGGACTAAGTGGAAACACCATATATTTT	CASSFGLSGNTIYF
NA	TRBV14	TRBJ1-2	NA	TGTGCCAGCAGCCAAGATAAGGGGCGGTATCACTATGGCTACACCTTC	CASSQDKGRYHYGYTF
NA	TRBV29-1	TRBJ1-1	NA	TGCAGCGTTGCGGTAGCAAACACTGAAGCTTTCTTT	CSVAVANTEAFF
NA	TRBV4-3	TRBJ1-6	TRBD1	TGCGCCAGCAGCCAAGCACGGGACAGGGTGGCACCCCTCCACTTT	CASSQARDRVAPLHF
NA	TRBV7-2	TRBJ1-1	TRBD1	TGTGCCAGCAGCTTTCGGACAGGGGGAGCTTTCTTT	CASSFRTGGAFF
NA	TRBV5-8	TRBJ2-7	NA	TGTGCCAGCAGCTTGGATCACGGAATCGTCTACGAGCAGTACTTC	CASSLDHGIVYEQYF
NA	TRBV29-1	TRBJ2-2	NA	TGCAGCGCCGGGGCAGTGACGAACACCGGGGAGCTGTTTTTT	CSAGAVTNTGELFF
NA	TRBV20-1	TRBJ2-5	NA	TGCAGTGCTCTGTTGTCGGAGACCCAGTACTTC	CSALLSETQYF
NA	TRBV12-5	TRBJ2-7	TRBD1	TGTGCTAGTGGTGTCCCTCGGGACAGGGATTACTACGAGCAGTACTTC	CASGVPRDRDYYEQYF
once	TRBV7-8	TRBJ1-1	NA	TGTGCCAGCAGTTTTTCGGGGAACAGGGAAGCTTTCTTT	CASSFSGNREAFF
NA	TRBV28	TRBJ2-3	NA	TGTGCCAGCAGCCCCACAGATACGCAGTATTTT	CASSPTDTQYF
once	TRBV19	TRBJ1-2	NA	TGTGCCAGTAGTATACAGCCGGGGGCTAGCTATGGCTACACCTTC	CASSIQPGASYGYTF
NA	TRBV3-1/TRBV3-2	TRBJ2-5	TRBD1	TGTGCCAGCAGCCAAGCGGGCAGGGGGCTGTGGGAGACCCAGTACTTC	CASSQAGRGLWETQYF
NA	TRBV5-5	TRBJ2-2	NA	TGTGCCTGTGTGGGGGCCGGCACCGGGGAGCTGTTTTTT	CACVGAGTGELFF
once	TRBV30	TRBJ2-7	NA	TGTGCCTGGAGGACCGGCTCCTACGAGCAGTACTTC	CAWRTGSYEQYF
NA	TRBV7-9	TRBJ2-7	NA	TGTGCCAGCAGCTCACGACCTATGACAGATGCCTACGAGCAGTACTTC	CASSSRPMTDAYEQYF